The present entry profiles one T cell receptor (beta chain) with its context. It has no known antigen specificity. No clone much larger than this one lies a single base away; base qualities are absent. The CDR3 spans 14 residues, from the cysteine through the phenylalanine. The retained sequence is limited to the CDR3, 42 bases, with the frame set at the first base. According to the germline V gene, CDR1 reads SGHRS and CDR2 reads YFSETQ. Trimming at the junction amounts to 4 bases on V and 1 base on J, and the germline ends lie 10 bases apart. The entry originates in a study of beta chain features in type 1 diabetes (dated by TCRdb to the late 2010s). Looking at the study overall: Mean age, gender distribution, total cell number and subset yield did not differ between patients and healthy donors. The study compared the TCRB repertoires of sorted circulating CD4+ T cell subsets in recently diagnosed type 1 diabetes patients with those in matched healthy donors. A total of around 100 million sorted cells were examined across all samples, and RNA yield correlated strongly with the number of cells per subset. Naive and central memory subsets were obtained from all 28 donors, but regulatory and stem cell-like memory subsets were isolated from only 8 patients and roughly eight healthy donors.

The entire isolated RNA was reverse transcribed using the High Capacity cDNA Reverse Transcription Kit, and thus expressed TCRB transcripts were sequenced. Deep immunoSEQ sequencing was applied to naive, central memory and regulatory T cell samples, giving an average of roughly 3.6 million total reads per sample. Sorted cells were lysed in RLT buffer and RNA was extracted with DNase-treated RNeasy Micro or Mini kits, depending on cell number. To prevent cross-contamination, each cell subset was processed individually, whereas patient and healthy donor samples were processed jointly. Using the immunoSEQ multiplex PCR, TCRB sequences were amplified from cDNA into 87-bp fragments spanning the CDR3 region. Sequencing of the amplicons was done on the Illumina HiSeq platform. The original methods were these. PCR bias was computationally corrected using synthetic template baselines, reads within Hamming distance 2 were collapsed, and singletons that could not be merged were discarded. Reads were aligned to IMGT to assign V, D and J genes, CDR3 length, and insertions or deletions at six rearrangement sites. Within each subset, clonotype counts were normalized to sorted cell number, after which true diversity and Gini coefficients were computed with the tcR R package. Repertoire sharing was quantified using the overlap coefficient calculated on TCRB nucleotide sequences. As a proxy for the pre-selection repertoire, out-of-frame TCRB sequences from naive cells were analyzed. Not all clones reach the TCRdb copy of this immuneACCESS table, which keeps in-frame sequences only. Checked studies attribute under half of the gap to unresolved V genes and leave the rest unexplained. The DNA was the basis for D and trimming; V, J and clone size are from that table. Here the sample has hundreds of thousands of clones; about an eighth occur a single time. Nearly 0.04% of the sample is in the top ten clones.

The paper's findings and limits, for the study overall: PCR might favor shorter templates, but patient and control samples were amplified and corrected together, so any skew would affect both groups equally. Type 1 diabetes patients showed a moderate but significant shortening of TCRB CDR3 length in all four CD4+ subsets. HLA sub-analyses involved small numbers of individuals, so any influence of HLA type on TCRB rearrangement remained unresolved. Naive, central memory and regulatory TCRB repertoires appeared more similar among patients than among healthy donors. Fewer insertions and more nucleotide deletions at VDJ recombination sites were observed in patients with type 1 diabetes, implying thymic rearrangement abnormalities. Because cDNA was sequenced instead of genomic DNA, highly expressing activated cells could be over-represented, though the groups showed no difference in activation or CD3 levels.

From each donor, a single peripheral blood sample of about 100 mL on average was drawn into heparinised tubes. A BD FACSAria II was used to sort naive, central memory, regulatory and stem cell-like memory CD4+ T cells with a panel that included CD45RO, CCR7, CD25, CD127, CD95 and CD27. Purity was above 95% for every sorted population. PBMCs were isolated immediately by Lymphoprep density gradient centrifugation and stained directly without culture. So that batch effects would be minimized, each experiment stained and sorted samples in pairs, pairing one healthy donor with one patient. Material: naive CD4+ T cells from blood. The cell subset or site label corresponds to: true naive CD4+ T cells. Recombination connected TRBV5-1 to TRBJ2-3; matching of 6 bases hints at TRBD2 as the D gene. The clonotype was recovered from a man between 18 and 29 years old with type 1 diabetes. The DNA reads as follows: TGCGCCAGCAGCAACGAGCGGGGCACAGATACGCAGTATTTT. Its translation is CASSNERGTDTQYF.